This record covers a single T cell receptor beta chain. Germline-derived CDR1 and CDR2 are MNHNY and SVGAGI (reference sequence). The CDR3 loop spans 15 amino acids. V was pared by 2 bases and J by 4 bases, with 8 bases of the junction left unmatched. This record belongs to a study of technical replicates of blood from a handful of donors. Assay: immunoSEQ multiplex PCR; the TCRdb copy retains only in-frame clones and omits some. The profile shows around 62,000 clones, 95% to 97% of them singletons. The J gene is TRBJ2-7, the V gene TRBV6-6, with 7 nucleotides matching TRBD1. The sequenced material came from T cells isolated from PBMCs. The TCR comes from a human donor in good health. CDR3 coding DNA: TGTGCCAGCAGTTACCTTAACAGGGGAACGTACGAGCAGTACTTC. Translating it yields CASSYLNRGTYEQYF.